This T cell receptor (beta chain) was captured by sequencing in a study of CD8 T cells in Susac syndrome. Blood CD8+ and CD4+ T cells underwent high-throughput TCR beta sequencing. With random hexamers, roughly 0.45 to 1 ug RNA was reverse transcribed. It was immunoSEQ multiplex PCR that amplified TCR beta CDR3 across 54 Vbeta and 13 Jbeta. One entry per CDR3 protein results from TCRdb running MiXCR on the immunoSEQ multiplex PCR reads. The sample carries 100,000 to 150,000 distinct CDR3 sequences, 90% to 95% recorded once. Source material: CD4+ T cells from PBMCs. The origin of this receptor is a human donor in good health.

CDR3 nucleotides: TGTGCCATCAGTGAAGGGGTTACGGGTGAGACCCAGTACTTC. It translates to CAISEGVTGETQYF. The J gene is TRBJ2-5, the V gene TRBV10-3, with D perhaps matching TRBD1 (5 bases). Trimming cost V 3 bases and J 5 bases, with 13 bases left between them. Germline assignment: CDR1 ENHRY and CDR2 SYGVKD. The CDR3 runs to 14 residues.